This TCR beta chain comes out of a study of long-term antiretroviral therapy in people with HIV. It was version v3.0 of the immunoSEQ assay that was run at survey level. The protocol was immunoSEQ multiplex PCR, while the TCRdb copy is restricted to in-frame clones and leaves out a portion. This table holds about 36,000 clones, about 80% found once. Remarks on this clone: Its antigen remains unidentified.

There were no participants with HIV treated outside the United States. The study's findings and limits: Post-ART samples showed increased diversity that remained below transplant donor control levels. Among HIV repertoires, CDR3 length ranges were narrower than those of controls.

Here the sequenced sample was unsorted PBMCs, taken 0.6 years after starting antiretroviral therapy. The source of this sequence is a man aged 18-30 years with HIV.

In nucleotides, the CDR3 is TGTGCCAGCAGCGACTGGACAGATCTTAACACTGAAGCTTTCTTT. It yields the protein CASSDWTDLNTEAFF. The V and J genes are TRBV5-8 and TRBJ1-1; D perhaps matches TRBD1 (6 bases). Per the germline V gene, CDR1 is SGHTS and CDR2 is YDEGEE. V lost 4 bases, J lost 2 bases, and 15 bases lay in between. The CDR3 loop spans 15 amino acids.